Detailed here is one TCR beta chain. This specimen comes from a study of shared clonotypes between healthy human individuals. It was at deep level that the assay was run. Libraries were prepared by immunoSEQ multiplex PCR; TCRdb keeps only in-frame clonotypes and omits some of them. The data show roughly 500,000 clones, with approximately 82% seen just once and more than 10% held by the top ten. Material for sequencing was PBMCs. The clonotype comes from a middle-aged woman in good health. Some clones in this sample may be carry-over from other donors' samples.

CDR3 nucleotide sequence: TGCAGCGTTGGGGGACTAGCGGTTATCTCCTACAATGAGCAGTTCTTC. Encoded protein: CSVGGLAVISYNEQFF. V is TRBV29-1 and J is TRBJ2-1; 11 bases map to TRBD2. With 4 bases clipped from V and 0 bases from J, the junction kept 5 bases outside the gene matches. Germline values: CDR1 SQVTM, CDR2 ANQGSEA. The CDR3 totals 16 residues.